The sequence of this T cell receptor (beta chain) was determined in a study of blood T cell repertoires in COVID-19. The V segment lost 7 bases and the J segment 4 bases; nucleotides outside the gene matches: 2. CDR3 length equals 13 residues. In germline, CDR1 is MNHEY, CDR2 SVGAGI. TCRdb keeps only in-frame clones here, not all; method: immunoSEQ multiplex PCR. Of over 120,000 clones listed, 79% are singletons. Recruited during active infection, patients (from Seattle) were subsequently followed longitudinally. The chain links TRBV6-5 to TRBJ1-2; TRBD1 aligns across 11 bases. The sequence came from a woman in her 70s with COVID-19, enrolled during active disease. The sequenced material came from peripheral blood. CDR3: CASKGTGGYGYTF. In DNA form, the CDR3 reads TGTGCCAGCAAAGGGACAGGGGGCTATGGCTACACCTTC.